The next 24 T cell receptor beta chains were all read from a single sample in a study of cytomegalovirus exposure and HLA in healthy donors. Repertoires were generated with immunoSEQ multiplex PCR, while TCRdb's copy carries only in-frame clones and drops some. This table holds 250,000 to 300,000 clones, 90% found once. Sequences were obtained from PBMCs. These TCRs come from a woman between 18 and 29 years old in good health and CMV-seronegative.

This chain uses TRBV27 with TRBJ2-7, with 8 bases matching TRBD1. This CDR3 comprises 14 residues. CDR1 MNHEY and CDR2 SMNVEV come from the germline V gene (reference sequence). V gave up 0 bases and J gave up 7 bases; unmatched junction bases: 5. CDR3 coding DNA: TGTGCCAGCAGTTTATCCAGGGGGCGTTATGAGCAGTACTTC. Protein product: CASSLSRGRYEQYF.

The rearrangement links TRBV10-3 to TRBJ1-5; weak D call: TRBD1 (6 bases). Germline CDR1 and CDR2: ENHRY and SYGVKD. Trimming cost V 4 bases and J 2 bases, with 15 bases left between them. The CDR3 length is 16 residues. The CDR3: CAISGPLYRGNQPQHF. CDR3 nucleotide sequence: TGTGCCATCAGTGGCCCGTTGTACAGGGGCAATCAGCCCCAGCATTTT.

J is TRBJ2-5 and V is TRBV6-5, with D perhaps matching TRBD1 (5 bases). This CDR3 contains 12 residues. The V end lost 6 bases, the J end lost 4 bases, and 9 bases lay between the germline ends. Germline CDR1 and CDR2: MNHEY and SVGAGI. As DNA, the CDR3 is TGTGCCAGCAGCCCCCAGGGAGAGACCCAGTACTTC. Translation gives CASSPQGETQYF.

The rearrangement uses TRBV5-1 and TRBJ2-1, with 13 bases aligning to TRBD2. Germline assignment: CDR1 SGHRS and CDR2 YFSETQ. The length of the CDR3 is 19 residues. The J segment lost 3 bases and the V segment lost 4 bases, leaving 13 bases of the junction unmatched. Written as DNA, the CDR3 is TGCGCCAGCAGCCCATCCGGGACTAGCGGGAATGCGTACTACAATGAGCAGTTCTTC. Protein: CASSPSGTSGNAYYNEQFF.

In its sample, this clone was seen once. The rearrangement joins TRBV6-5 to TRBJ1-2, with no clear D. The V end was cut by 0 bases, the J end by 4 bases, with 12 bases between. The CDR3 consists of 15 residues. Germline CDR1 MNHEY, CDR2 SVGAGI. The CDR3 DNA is TGTGCCAGCAGTTACTCGGCTGGTTTCTTCTATGGCTACACCTTC. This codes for CASSYSAGFFYGYTF.

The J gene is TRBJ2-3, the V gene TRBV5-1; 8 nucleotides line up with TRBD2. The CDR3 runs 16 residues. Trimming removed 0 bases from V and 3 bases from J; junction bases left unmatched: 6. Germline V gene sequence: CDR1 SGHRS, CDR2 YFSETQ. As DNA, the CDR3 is TGCGCCAGCAGCTTGGTTGTGCGGGGGGCAACAGATACGCAGTATTTT. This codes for CASSLVVRGATDTQYF.

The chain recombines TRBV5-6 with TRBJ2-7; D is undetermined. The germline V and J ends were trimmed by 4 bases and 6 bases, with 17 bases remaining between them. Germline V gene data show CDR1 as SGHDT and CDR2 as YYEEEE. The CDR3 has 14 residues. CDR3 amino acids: CASSPGAKIREQYV. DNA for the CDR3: TGTGCCAGCAGCCCAGGCGCGAAGATCCGCGAGCAGTACGTC.

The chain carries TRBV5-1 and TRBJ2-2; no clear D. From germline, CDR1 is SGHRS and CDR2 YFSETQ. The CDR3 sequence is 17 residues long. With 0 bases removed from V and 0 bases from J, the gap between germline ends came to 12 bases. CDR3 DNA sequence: TGCGCCAGCAGCTTGGCTGGCGTGACAACGAACACCGGGGAGCTGTTTTTT. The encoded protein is CASSLAGVTTNTGELFF.

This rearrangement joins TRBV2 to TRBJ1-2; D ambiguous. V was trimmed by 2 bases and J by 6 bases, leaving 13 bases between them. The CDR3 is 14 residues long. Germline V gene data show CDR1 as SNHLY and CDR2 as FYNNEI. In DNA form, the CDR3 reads TGTGCCAGCAGTGAATATCACGGGTCGGATGGCTACACCTTC. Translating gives CASSEYHGSDGYTF.

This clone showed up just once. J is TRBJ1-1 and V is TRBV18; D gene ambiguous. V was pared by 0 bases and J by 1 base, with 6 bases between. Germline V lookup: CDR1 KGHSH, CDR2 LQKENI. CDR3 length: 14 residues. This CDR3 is CASSPPFQNTEAFF. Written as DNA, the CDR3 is TGTGCCAGCTCACCACCGTTCCAGAACACTGAAGCTTTCTTT.

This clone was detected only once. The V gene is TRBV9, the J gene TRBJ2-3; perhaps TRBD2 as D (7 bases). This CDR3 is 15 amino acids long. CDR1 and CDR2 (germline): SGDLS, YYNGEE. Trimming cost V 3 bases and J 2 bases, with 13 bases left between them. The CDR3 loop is CASSEFGGPTDTQYF. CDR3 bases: TGTGCCAGCAGCGAATTCGGGGGGCCCACAGATACGCAGTATTTT. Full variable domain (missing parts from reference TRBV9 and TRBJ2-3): DSGVTQTPKHLITATGQRVTLRCSPRSGDLSVYWYQQSLDQGLQFLIQYYNGEERAKGNILERFSAQQFPDLHSELNLSSLELGDSALYFCASSEFGGPTDTQYFGPGTRLTVL.

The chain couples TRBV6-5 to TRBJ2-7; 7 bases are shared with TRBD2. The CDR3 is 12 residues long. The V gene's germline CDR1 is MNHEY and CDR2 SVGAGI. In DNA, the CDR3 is TGTGCCAGCAGCCCGGCCCCCGGGACTAAAAACGTC. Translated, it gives CASSPAPGTKNV.

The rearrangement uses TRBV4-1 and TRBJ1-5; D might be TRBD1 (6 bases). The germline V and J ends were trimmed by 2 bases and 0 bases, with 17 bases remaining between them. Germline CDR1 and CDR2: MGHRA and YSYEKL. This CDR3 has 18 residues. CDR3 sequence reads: CASSQSQGATYSNQPQHF. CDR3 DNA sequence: TGCGCCAGCAGCCAATCACAGGGTGCGACTTATAGCAATCAGCCCCAGCATTTT.

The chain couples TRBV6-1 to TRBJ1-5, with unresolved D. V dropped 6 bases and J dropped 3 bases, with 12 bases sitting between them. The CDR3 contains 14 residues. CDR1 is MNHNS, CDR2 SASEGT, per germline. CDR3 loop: CASRWKRFNQPQHF. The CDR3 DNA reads TGTGCCAGCAGATGGAAGAGGTTCAATCAGCCCCAGCATTTT.

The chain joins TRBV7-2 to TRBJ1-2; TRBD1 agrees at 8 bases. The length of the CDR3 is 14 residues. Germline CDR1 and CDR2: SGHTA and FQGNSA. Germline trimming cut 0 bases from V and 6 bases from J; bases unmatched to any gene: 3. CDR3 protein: CASSLAWTGHGYTF. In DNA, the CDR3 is TGTGCCAGCAGCTTAGCTTGGACAGGGCATGGCTACACCTTC.

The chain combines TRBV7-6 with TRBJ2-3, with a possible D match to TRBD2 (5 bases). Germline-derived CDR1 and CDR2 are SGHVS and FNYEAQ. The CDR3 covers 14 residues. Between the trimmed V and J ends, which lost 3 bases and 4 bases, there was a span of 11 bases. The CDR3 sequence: CASSLLMRADTQYF. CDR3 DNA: TGTGCCAGCAGCTTGTTAATGAGGGCAGATACGCAGTATTTT.

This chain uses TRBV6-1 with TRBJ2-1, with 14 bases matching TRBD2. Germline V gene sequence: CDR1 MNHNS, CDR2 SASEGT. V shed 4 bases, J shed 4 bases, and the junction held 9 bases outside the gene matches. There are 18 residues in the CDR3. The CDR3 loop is CASSGSTSGGARYNEQFF. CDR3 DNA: TGTGCCAGCAGTGGCTCGACTAGCGGGGGGGCCAGGTACAATGAGCAGTTCTTC.

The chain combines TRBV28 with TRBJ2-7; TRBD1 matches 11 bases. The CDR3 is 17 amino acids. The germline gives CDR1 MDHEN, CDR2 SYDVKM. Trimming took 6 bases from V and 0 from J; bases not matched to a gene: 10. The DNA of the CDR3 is TGTGCCAGCAGCCCGGGACAGGGGGACGCCGGCTCCTACGAGCAGTACGTC. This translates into CASSPGQGDAGSYEQYV.

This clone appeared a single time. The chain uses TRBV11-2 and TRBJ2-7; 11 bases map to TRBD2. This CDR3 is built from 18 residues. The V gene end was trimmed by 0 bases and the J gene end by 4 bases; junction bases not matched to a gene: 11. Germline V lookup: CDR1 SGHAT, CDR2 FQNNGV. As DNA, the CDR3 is TGTGCCAGCAGCTTAGAGCCTCAACTAGCGGGGGAATCGTACGAGCAGTACTTC. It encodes CASSLEPQLAGESYEQYF.

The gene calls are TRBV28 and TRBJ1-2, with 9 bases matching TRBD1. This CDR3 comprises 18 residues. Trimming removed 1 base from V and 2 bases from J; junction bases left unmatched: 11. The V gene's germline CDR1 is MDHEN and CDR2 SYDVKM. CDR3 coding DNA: TGTGCCAGCAGTTTATTGAGGGACAGGGTTTTCCTAAACTATGGCTACACCTTC. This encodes CASSLLRDRVFLNYGYTF.

DNA for the CDR3: TGTGCCAGCAGCCCCGTGGGGGCCTACGAGCAGTACGTC. Translating it yields CASSPVGAYEQYV. The rearrangement uses TRBV7-9 and TRBJ2-7; either TRBD1 or TRBD2 may supply D (5 bases each). V was trimmed by 5 bases and J by 2 bases, leaving 10 bases between them. This CDR3 has 13 amino acids. CDR1 is SEHNR and CDR2 is FQNEAQ in the germline V gene (reference sequence).

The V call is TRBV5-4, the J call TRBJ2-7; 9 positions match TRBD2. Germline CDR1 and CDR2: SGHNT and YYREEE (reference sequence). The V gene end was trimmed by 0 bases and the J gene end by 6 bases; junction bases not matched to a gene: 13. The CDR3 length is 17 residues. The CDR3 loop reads CASSLDPGRLAGTEQYF. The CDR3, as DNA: TGTGCCAGCAGCTTGGACCCCGGACGGCTAGCGGGGACCGAGCAGTACTTC.

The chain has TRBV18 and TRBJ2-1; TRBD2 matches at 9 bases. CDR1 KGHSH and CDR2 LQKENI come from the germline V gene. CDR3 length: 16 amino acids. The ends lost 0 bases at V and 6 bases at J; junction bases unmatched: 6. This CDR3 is CASSPPGGGAVNEQFF. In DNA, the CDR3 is TGTGCCAGCTCACCACCGGGCGGGGGGGCCGTCAATGAGCAGTTCTTC.

The CDR3 protein is CASSIVKYRAGGYGYTF. The DNA for the CDR3 is TGTGCCAGTAGTATCGTGAAGTATCGGGCCGGGGGATATGGCTACACCTTC. V gene TRBV19 combines with J gene TRBJ1-2; the D gene is possibly TRBD1 (5 bases). V was cut by 3 bases and J by 5 bases, with 22 bases left in between. There are 17 residues in the CDR3. Germline V CDR1 and CDR2: LNHDA, SQIVND (reference sequence).